These 26 T cell receptor beta chains were all obtained from the same sample, sequenced in a study of OX40 agonist ivuxolimab in advanced cancers. Assay used: immunoSEQ multiplex PCR; TCRdb lists only in-frame clones, some missing. The sample shows over 55,000 clones, approximately 90% of them seen only once. This specimen consisted of CD4+ or CD8+ T cells sorted from blood, obtained in a trial of the OX40 agonist ivuxolimab. The origin of the receptors is an adult with an advanced solid tumor such as melanoma, head and neck, liver or kidney cancer.

The CDR3 coding sequence is TGTGCCAGCAGCTTAGAACGGGGAACTGAAGCTTTCTTT. Its translation is CASSLERGTEAFF. This chain links TRBV11-2 with TRBJ1-1; D remains unclear. This CDR3 spans 13 amino acids. Germline V lookup: CDR1 SGHAT, CDR2 FQNNGV. The ends were cut back, 0 bases at V and 5 bases at J, with 7 bases in the middle.

This clone has more than one count but fewer than ten. Within the sample, other DNA sequences also encode this same CDR3. CDR3 bases: TGTGCCAGCAGCCTCAGAATGAACACTGAAGCTTTCTTT. Protein product: CASSLRMNTEAFF. This rearrangement joins TRBV7-3 to TRBJ1-1; D is undetermined. The germline V gene has CDR1 SGHTA and CDR2 FQGTGA. V shed 5 bases and J shed 0 bases, with 7 bases lying between them. The CDR3 is made up of 13 amino acids.

The chain uses TRBV5-1 and TRBJ2-3, with 7 bases aligning to TRBD2. From germline, CDR1 is SGHRS and CDR2 YFSETQ. The CDR3 runs 16 residues. The V and J ends lost 3 bases and 6 bases, in that order; junction bases with no gene match: 13. CDR3: CASSWGPERGSDTQYF. The CDR3 nucleotides read TGCGCCAGCAGCTGGGGTCCCGAGCGGGGATCCGATACGCAGTATTTT.

The chain has TRBV7-3 and TRBJ2-2; no clear D. The CDR3 loop spans 15 amino acids. Germline CDR1 is SGHTA and CDR2 is FQGTGA. V was clipped by 1 base and J by 3 bases, with 9 bases between them. The CDR3 spells CASSLMGGYTGELFF. DNA for the CDR3: TGTGCCAGCAGCTTAATGGGCGGATACACCGGGGAGCTGTTTTTT.

The gene calls are TRBV5-1 and TRBJ2-2; D ambiguous. The CDR3 contains 14 residues. Germline V gives CDR1 SGHRS, CDR2 YFSETQ. V lost 0 bases and J 8 bases, leaving 11 bases between the germline ends. CDR3 sequence reads: CASSLEINIGELFF. The CDR3, as DNA: TGCGCCAGCAGCTTGGAGATAAACATAGGGGAGCTGTTTTTT. The whole variable domain, remainder taken from reference TRBV5-1 and TRBJ2-2, is KAGVTQTPRYLIKTRGQQVTLSCSPISGHRSVSWYQQTPGQGLQFLFEYFSETQRNKGNFPGRFSGRQFSNSRSEMNVSTLELGDSALYLCASSLEINIGELFFGEGSRLTVL.

This clone came up once. The CDR3 reads CASPPILPYNEQFF. DNA for the CDR3: TGTGCCAGCCCCCCTATTTTGCCCTACAATGAGCAGTTCTTC. The chain has TRBV19 and TRBJ2-1; D remains unclear. The CDR3 is 14 amino acids. The germline V gene has CDR1 LNHDA and CDR2 SQIVND (reference sequence). V shed 9 bases and J shed 2 bases, with 14 bases lying between them.

This sequence joins TRBV28 and TRBJ1-1; unclear D gene. Trimming took 7 bases from V and 4 from J, leaving 13 bases between them. The germline V gene has CDR1 MDHEN and CDR2 SYDVKM. The length of the CDR3 is 13 residues. The CDR3 sequence is CASTSRGRTEAFF. The CDR3 coding sequence is TGTGCCAGCACCTCCAGAGGGCGCACTGAAGCTTTCTTT.

Here the CDR3 reads CASSPTTEEETQYF. The CDR3 coding sequence is TGTGCCAGCAGTCCCACGACAGAAGAAGAGACCCAGTACTTC. This chain uses TRBV2 with TRBJ2-5; D perhaps matches TRBD1 (5 bases). CDR1 is SNHLY and CDR2 is FYNNEI in the germline V gene. CDR3 length: 14 residues. Trimming removed 5 bases at V and 3 bases at J, with 13 bases between.

The chain couples TRBV7-9 to TRBJ1-2; 9 bases map to TRBD1. The CDR3 is made up of 15 amino acids. Germline CDR1 and CDR2: SEHNR and FQNEAQ (reference sequence). V lost 5 bases to trimming and J lost 4 bases; unmatched junction nucleotides: 8. The CDR3 nucleotides read TGTGCCAGCAGCCCCTCCGGGACAGGGAGCTATGGCTACACCTTC. Its protein is CASSPSGTGSYGYTF.

The V gene is TRBV7-6, the J gene TRBJ1-1; 8 bases agree with TRBD1. Germline-derived CDR1 and CDR2 are SGHVS and FNYEAQ. Trimming cost V 5 bases and J 4 bases; bases outside gene matches: 9. The CDR3 spans 15 residues. The CDR3 coding sequence is TGTGCCAGCAGCCCAGGGACAGGTAGGGGCACTGAAGCTTTCTTT. Its translation: CASSPGTGRGTEAFF.

V usage is TRBV7-9 and J usage is TRBJ2-5; 8 bases map to TRBD1. Per the germline V gene, CDR1 is SEHNR and CDR2 is FQNEAQ (reference sequence). This CDR3 contains 16 residues. V was clipped by 0 bases and J by 5 bases; unmatched bases: 8. This CDR3 is CASSLARTGQRETQYF. The CDR3 region has the DNA TGTGCCAGCAGCTTAGCAAGGACAGGGCAGAGGGAGACCCAGTACTTC.

The sample holds one count of this clone. The chain links TRBV2 to TRBJ1-2; unclear D gene. The CDR3 consists of 11 residues. CDR1 and CDR2 from the germline V gene are SNHLY and FYNNEI. The V end lost 5 bases, the J end lost 8 bases, and 9 bases lay between the germline ends. The CDR3 DNA reads as TGTGCCAGCAGTAACTCCATGGGCTACACCTTC. It yields the protein CASSNSMGYTF.

This clone has only one observation. The chain has TRBV7-9 and TRBJ2-5, with 9 bases fitting TRBD1. Trimming removed 4 bases from V and 5 bases from J; junction bases left unmatched: 11. The CDR3 contains 16 residues. Germline CDR1 SEHNR, CDR2 FQNEAQ (reference sequence). The CDR3 coding sequence is TGTGCCAGCAGCTCTAGAGGCGACAGGGGGAGGGAGACCCAGTACTTC. Residues: CASSSRGDRGRETQYF.

V usage is TRBV5-1 and J usage is TRBJ2-6; D gene uncertain. The V end was cut by 6 bases, the J end by 0 bases, with 7 bases between. CDR3 length: 14 residues. CDR1 is SGHRS and CDR2 is YFSETQ in the germline V gene. For the CDR3, the DNA is TGCGCCAGCAAAGGAATCTCTGGGGCCAACGTCCTGACTTTC. Translated: CASKGISGANVLTF.

V usage is TRBV2 and J usage is TRBJ2-3, with 10 bases fitting TRBD2. The CDR3 sequence is 16 residues long. V was pared by 4 bases and J by 0 bases, with 4 bases of the junction left unmatched. Looked up from germline, CDR1 is SNHLY and CDR2 is FYNNEI. The CDR3 bases are TGTGCCAGCAGTGCGGGACTAGCGCTAAGCACAGATACGCAGTATTTT. Encoded protein: CASSAGLALSTDTQYF.

The chain uses TRBV20-1 and TRBJ2-7, with no clear D. The germline V gene has CDR1 DFQATT and CDR2 SNEGSKA (reference sequence). V was pared by 6 bases and J by 4 bases, with 10 bases between. The CDR3 runs to 11 residues. CDR3 DNA sequence: TGCAGTGCAGAGCCCCGGTACGAGCAGTACTTC. This sequence encodes CSAEPRYEQYF.

The chain recombines TRBV6-5 with TRBJ2-7, with D perhaps TRBD2 (6 bases). CDR3 length: 15 residues. The germline V gene has CDR1 MNHEY and CDR2 SVGAGI. The V and J ends lost 0 bases and 1 base respectively, with 10 bases between them. In nucleotides, the CDR3 is TGTGCCAGCAGTTACTCCGCAGCGGGTTCCTACGAGCAGTACTTC. It translates to CASSYSAAGSYEQYF.

This chain joins TRBV19 and TRBJ2-1, with TRBD1 matching 10 bases. V lost 6 bases to trimming and J lost 5 bases; unmatched junction nucleotides: 4. This CDR3 is 14 amino acids long. CDR1 and CDR2 from the germline V gene are LNHDA and SQIVND (reference sequence). The CDR3 is CASRRDRGDNEQFF. Here the CDR3 DNA reads TGTGCCAGTAGACGGGACAGGGGCGACAATGAGCAGTTCTTC.

V gene TRBV7-9 combines with J gene TRBJ1-5; D gene unclear. There are 13 residues in the CDR3. Trimming removed 3 bases from V and 5 bases from J, with 8 bases in between. In germline, CDR1 is SEHNR, CDR2 FQNEAQ (reference sequence). The CDR3 bases are TGTGCCAGCAGCTTGTCAACGGATCAGCCCCAGCATTTT. Translation: CASSLSTDQPQHF.

This clone was seen once. V usage is TRBV7-9 and J usage is TRBJ1-6; D gene ambiguous. CDR3 size: 15 residues. The germline V gene encodes CDR1 SEHNR and CDR2 FQNEAQ (reference sequence). V lost 3 bases to trimming and J lost 7 bases, with 13 bases between them. In DNA form, the CDR3 reads TGTGCCAGCAGCTTTGGGGATCGCGGCAATTCACCCCTCCACTTT. Residues: CASSFGDRGNSPLHF. Based on the CDR3 plus reference TRBV7-9 and TRBJ1-6, the full variable domain is DTGVSQNPRHKITKRGQNVTFRCDPISEHNRLYWYRQTLGQGPEFLTYFQNEAQLEKSRLLSDRFSAERPKGSFSTLEIQRTEQGDSAMYLCASSFGDRGNSPLHFGNGTRLTVT.

The rearrangement uses TRBV7-3 and TRBJ2-7, with 13 bases fitting TRBD2. The junction had 9 bases not matched to a gene; V was cut back by 1 base and J by 3 bases. Germline CDR1 is SGHTA and CDR2 is FQGTGA. CDR3 size: 18 residues. The chain's CDR3 is CASSLIGTSGEESYEQYF. Here the CDR3 DNA reads TGTGCCAGCAGCTTAATAGGGACTAGCGGGGAAGAGAGCTACGAGCAGTACTTC.

The V and J genes are TRBV2 and TRBJ2-7; 7 bases fit TRBD2. V was clipped by 8 bases and J by 4 bases; unmatched bases: 11. Germline lookup yields CDR1 SNHLY and CDR2 FYNNEI. The CDR3 has 14 amino acids. The CDR3 sequence: CASLTGTMPYEQYF. The CDR3 DNA sequence: TGTGCCAGCCTTACGGGGACTATGCCTTACGAGCAGTACTTC.

J is TRBJ2-3 and V is TRBV10-1, with unresolved D. This CDR3 contains 13 residues. V dropped 3 bases and J dropped 3 bases, with 7 bases sitting between them. From germline, CDR1 is WNHNN and CDR2 SYGVQD (reference sequence). CDR3 nucleotide sequence: TGCGCCAGCAGTGACCTTTCGACAGATACGCAGTATTTT. Its translation: CASSDLSTDTQYF.

In nucleotides, the CDR3 is TGTGCCAGTAGTCAGTCAGGGGGTGGTGATACGCAGTATTTT. Its protein product is CASSQSGGGDTQYF. This rearrangement joins TRBV19 to TRBJ2-3; 7 positions agree with TRBD1. CDR1 LNHDA and CDR2 SQIVND come from the germline V gene (reference sequence). The CDR3 has 14 residues. The V gene end was trimmed by 5 bases and the J gene end by 6 bases; junction bases not matched to a gene: 8.

The V gene is TRBV6-5, the J gene TRBJ2-7; 7 nucleotides line up with TRBD1. V shed 8 bases, J shed 6 bases, and the junction held 7 bases outside the gene matches. The CDR3 has 12 residues. Germline V CDR1 and CDR2: MNHEY, SVGAGI. The CDR3 nucleotides are TGTGCCAGCGGAAACAGGGGAAGCGAGCAGTACTTC. Translating it yields CASGNRGSEQYF.

V usage is TRBV5-1 and J usage is TRBJ2-1; 7 positions match TRBD1. This CDR3 region has 15 residues. V trimming: 0 bases; J trimming: 8 bases; junction bases outside the gene matches: 8. Germline V gives CDR1 SGHRS, CDR2 YFSETQ. Written as DNA, the CDR3 is TGCGCCAGCAGCTTGGCCGACAGGGCGGCGGATGAGCAGTTCTTC. It is translated as CASSLADRAADEQFF.